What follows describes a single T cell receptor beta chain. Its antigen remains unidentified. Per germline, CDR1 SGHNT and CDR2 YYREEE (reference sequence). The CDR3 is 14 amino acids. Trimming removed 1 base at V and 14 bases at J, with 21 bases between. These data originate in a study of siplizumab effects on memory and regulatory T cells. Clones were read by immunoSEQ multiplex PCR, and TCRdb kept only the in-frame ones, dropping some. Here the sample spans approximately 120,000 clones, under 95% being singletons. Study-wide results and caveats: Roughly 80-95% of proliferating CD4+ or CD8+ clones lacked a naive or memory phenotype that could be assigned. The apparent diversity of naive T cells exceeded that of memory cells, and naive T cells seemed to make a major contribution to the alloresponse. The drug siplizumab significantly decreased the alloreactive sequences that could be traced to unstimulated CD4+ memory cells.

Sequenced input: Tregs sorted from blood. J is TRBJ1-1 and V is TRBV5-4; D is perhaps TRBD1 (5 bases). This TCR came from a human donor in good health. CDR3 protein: CASSLWDGRGLTFF. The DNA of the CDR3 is TGTGCCAGCAGCTTGTGGGACGGAAGGGGCCTGACGTTCTTT.